This T cell receptor beta chain was sequenced during a study of naive and memory T cell subsets. The beta constant-region primer was an equimolar mix of two oligonucleotides covering TRBC1 and TRBC2. Ligated cDNA was amplified by four rounds of PCR with nested alpha and beta constant-region primers and SP2. A single record per CDR3 protein comes from TCRdb applying MiXCR to the UMI-ligation and nested PCR reads. The sample records more than 95,000 distinct CDR3 sequences, about 14% being singletons. This clonotype was seen only a few times. The target antigen is unknown. Per the germline V gene, CDR1 is MNHEY and CDR2 is SVGEGT. CDR3 length: 15 residues. V shed 6 bases and J shed 2 bases, with 15 bases lying between them. Study-wide points: Possibly reflecting memory cells re-expressing CD45RA, a few larger clonotypes occurred in naive repertoires, especially CD8.

The receptor was derived from a human donor in good health. The chain links TRBV6-2 or TRBV6-3 to TRBJ2-3; no definite D call. Input material: naive CD8+ T cells from blood. The CDR3 is CASSGPFLATDTQYF. CDR3 bases: TGTGCCAGCAGCGGGCCTTTCCTGGCCACAGATACGCAGTATTTT.